These T cell receptor beta chains were read from a single sample in a study of identical twins. TCRdb recomputed calls from the 5' RACE reads with MiXCR, one row per CDR3 protein. The sample yields under 400,000 distinct CDR3 sequences, roughly 9% seen once. Sequenced: naive T cells sorted from blood. These TCRs come from a woman aged 50 to 60 in good health. The CDR3 runs from the conserved cysteine through the conserved F or W. A D gene is named only where the DNA matches it firmly. Some rows have no size entry. The others give once, few or many, or a class for an expanded clone.

D,J,V,size,CDR3,DNA
NA,TRBJ2-1,TRBV6-1,few,CASSEAGGKEQFF,TGTGCCAGCAGTGAAGCCGGGGGCAAGGAGCAGTTCTTC
NA,TRBJ2-4,TRBV6-5,NA,CASHSNGPKNIQYF,TGTGCCAGCCATTCGAATGGTCCCAAAAACATTCAGTACTTC
NA,TRBJ1-4,TRBV20-1,few,CSARVLGATNEKLFF,TGCAGTGCTAGAGTACTGGGTGCAACTAATGAAAAACTGTTTTTT
NA,TRBJ2-2,TRBV24-1,NA,CATSDYRTTSTTGELFF,TGTGCCACCAGTGACTATAGGACTACGTCGACCACCGGGGAGCTGTTTTTT
NA,TRBJ1-3,TRBV10-2,NA,CASSESSSSGNTIYF,TGCGCCAGCAGTGAGTCCAGCAGCTCTGGAAACACCATATATTTT
NA,TRBJ1-5,TRBV27,few,CASMSQGVNQPQHF,TGTGCCAGCATGTCACAGGGTGTGAATCAGCCCCAGCATTTT
NA,TRBJ1-1,TRBV11-3,NA,CASSLVLGSGTEAFF,TGTGCCAGCAGCTTAGTATTGGGGAGTGGCACTGAAGCTTTCTTT
NA,TRBJ1-1,TRBV27,many,CASSLEGTLNTEAFF,TGTGCCAGCAGTTTAGAGGGTACCCTGAACACTGAAGCTTTCTTT
TRBD1,TRBJ2-5,TRBV12-3/TRBV12-4,NA,CASNPRKGRGRYRRETQYF,TGTGCCAGCAACCCGCGGAAGGGCAGGGGGAGATACCGGAGAGAGACCCAGTACTTC
NA,TRBJ2-2,TRBV12-2,NA,CASRTSGGLPGDLFF,TGTGCAAGTCGCACCTCCGGGGGCCTCCCCGGGGACCTGTTTTTT
NA,TRBJ1-1,TRBV27,few,CASSPPLGRRYTEAFF,TGTGCCAGCAGCCCACCGCTCGGGCGTAGGTACACTGAAGCTTTCTTT
NA,TRBJ1-6,TRBV5-1,many,CASSLDASSYNSPLHF,TGCGCCAGCAGCTTGGACGCGAGCTCCTATAATTCACCCCTCCACTTT
TRBD2,TRBJ2-7,TRBV6-5,few,CASKRTSNNEQYF,TGTGCCAGCAAAAGGACTAGCAATAACGAGCAGTACTTC
TRBD2,TRBJ2-3,TRBV20-1,NA,CSARGREGHTDTQYF,TGCAGTGCCCGGGGGAGGGAGGGGCACACAGATACGCAGTATTTT
NA,TRBJ2-1,TRBV29-1,many,CSVFPGQGNEQFF,TGCAGCGTTTTCCCCGGGCAGGGCAATGAGCAGTTCTTC
NA,TRBJ2-1,TRBV24-1,few,CATSAWVTGNSYNEQFF,TGTGCCACCAGTGCCTGGGTGACAGGCAACTCCTACAATGAGCAGTTCTTC
TRBD2,TRBJ2-1,TRBV20-1,NA,CSAGAGGPYNEQFF,TGCAGTGCGGGAGCGGGAGGCCCCTACAATGAGCAGTTCTTC
NA,TRBJ1-5,TRBV19,NA,CASSILLNQPQHF,TGTGCCAGTAGTATACTGCTTAATCAGCCCCAGCATTTT